This TCR beta chain is from a study of blood T cell repertoires in COVID-19 (dated by TCRdb to the early 2020s). Background for the entire study: The collaborator samples originated in the United States, Italy and Spain and spanned the acute and convalescent phases of COVID-19. A de-identified subject ID, COVID-19 status, age in years and sex were almost always included in the sample metadata. The prospective study material was composed of cDNA or gDNA derived from T cells, B-cell-depleted T cells, or PBMCs. HLA class I and class II types, where available, came from metadata supplied by the sample provider rather than from assay-based typing. Subjects who had been exposed to COVID-19, were actively infected with it, or had recovered from it provided the deeply sampled blood TCRbeta repertoires that made up the dataset. The repertoires were made available in a free public database intended to serve as a resource for research on the immune response to SARS-CoV-2. Samples were obtained from the ongoing ImmuneRACE study (first 160 participants) and from about 1,300 subjects provided by 6 global collaborators. Paper-wide results and their limitations: The quantity of clinical and demographic metadata differed by source and by participant and was supplied without curation.

This clone occurred once. It has no known antigen specificity. Base qualities are not recorded, but no much larger clone differs from it by a single base. TCRbeta CDR3 regions were amplified from genomic DNA by means of the immunoSEQ Assay, a bias-controlled multiplex PCR. The source study handled its data this way. Nucleated cell counts per sample were estimated from amplification of reference gene primers within the assay. To quantify the absolute abundance of each unique TCRbeta CDR3 rearrangement, sequence reads were collapsed and filtered. For each sample, productive Simpson clonality was calculated by taking the square root of Simpson's diversity index across productive rearrangements. This immuneACCESS table, as held by TCRdb, lists in-frame sequences with V and J called but not all clones. Of the missing ones, under half trace to an unresolved V gene in checked studies; the others have no known cause. The D gene and trimming were derived from the DNA, and the V and J assignments and clone size from that table. Counted in this sample were under 85,000 clones; 80% to 90% of them appeared once. The ten largest clones add up to 39% of the sample.

The CDR3, cysteine through phenylalanine, is 17 amino acids long. The read is trimmed to its CDR3 DNA, 51 bases read in frame from base 1. The germline V gene sets CDR1 to SGHRS and CDR2 to YFSETQ. The germline V end is reduced by 4 bases and the J end by 2 bases; junction bases left unmatched: 9. Each collaborating institution followed its own protocols to collect whole blood in K2EDTA tubes. Collaborator samples were shipped for TCRbeta analysis as frozen whole blood, isolated PBMCs, or DNA extracted from either sample type. The sequence derives from a man older than 75 with active or convalescent COVID-19. This receptor chain uses TRBV5-1 and TRBJ2-1; 10 bases in the junction line up with TRBD1. The sample was peripheral blood. Read as DNA, the sequence is TGCGCCAGCAGCGTTTCCGCCGGGACAGGGGCCTACAATGAGCAGTTCTTC. Its translation reads: CASSVSAGTGAYNEQFF.